Listed here is a single TCR beta chain. The data were obtained in a study of T cell changes during pregnancy in multiple sclerosis. In germline, CDR1 is MDHEN, CDR2 SYDVKM. Losses at the gene ends were 5 bases for V and 8 bases for J; bases not matched to a gene: 5. The CDR3 totals 13 residues. Some clones are missing from TCRdb's copy, which holds only in-frame ones; the method was immunoSEQ multiplex PCR. The repertoire consists of roughly 84,000 clones, with approximately 92% occurring once and the leading ten covering roughly 1.4%. Specimen: peripheral blood, collected in the third trimester of pregnancy. The origin of this receptor is a female donor in good health, enrolled as a control in a pregnancy study. The V gene is TRBV28, the J gene TRBJ1-4; 7 bases map to TRBD1. Here the CDR3 reads CASSPPTGEKLFF. CDR3 nucleotide sequence: TGTGCCAGCAGTCCGCCGACAGGGGAAAAACTGTTTTTT.